Sequencing of this T cell receptor beta chain was carried out in a study of blood T cell repertoires in COVID-19. Study-level information: Italy, Spain and the United States were the sources of the convalescent and acute COVID-19 samples.

In the study's own analysis: Reference gene primer amplification yielded estimated nucleated cell counts. Measured with immunoSEQ multiplex PCR; TCRdb has only the in-frame clones, and not every one. V and J calls plus clone size are reproduced from that table; the DNA served to infer D and trimming. This repertoire shows more than 110,000 clones, approximately 80% found once; its top ten account for over 5%. This CDR3 is built from 16 residues. This clone has only a few counts. The sequenced material came from peripheral blood. The V and J genes are TRBV21-1 and TRBJ1-6. TRBV21-1 is a pseudogene segment. This receptor was taken from a human donor in a cohort sampled during active COVID-19. CDR3 in DNA: TGTGCCAGCAGCAAATGGGGGGGGCCCTCTTCCGAAGCCCTCCACTTT. It specifies CASSKWGGPSSEALHF.